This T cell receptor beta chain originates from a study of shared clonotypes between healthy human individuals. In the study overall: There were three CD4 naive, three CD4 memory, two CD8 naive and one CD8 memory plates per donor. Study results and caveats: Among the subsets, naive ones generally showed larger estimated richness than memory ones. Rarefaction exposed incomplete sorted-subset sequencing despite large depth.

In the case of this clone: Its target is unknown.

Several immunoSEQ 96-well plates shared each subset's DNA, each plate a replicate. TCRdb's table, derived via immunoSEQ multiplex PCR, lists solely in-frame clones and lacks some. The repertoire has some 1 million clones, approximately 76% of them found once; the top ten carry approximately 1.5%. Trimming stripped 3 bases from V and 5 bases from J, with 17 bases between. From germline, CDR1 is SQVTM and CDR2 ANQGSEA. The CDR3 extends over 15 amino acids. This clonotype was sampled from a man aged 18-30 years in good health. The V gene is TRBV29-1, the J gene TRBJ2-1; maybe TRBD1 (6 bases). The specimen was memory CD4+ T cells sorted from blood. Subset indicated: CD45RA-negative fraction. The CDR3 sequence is CSVEDDRNRDNEQFF. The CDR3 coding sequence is TGCAGCGTTGAGGATGACAGGAACAGGGACAATGAGCAGTTCTTC.